This T cell receptor (beta chain) was sequenced for a study of control samples from healthy donors and cancer patients. Clones were sequenced by immunoSEQ multiplex PCR, and TCRdb holds only the in-frame ones, with some missing. Of about 61,000 clones listed, nearly 90% are singletons. This CDR3 has 11 amino acids. Germline loops: CDR1 SGHTA, CDR2 FQGNSA. The V gene lost 4 bases and the J gene lost 3 bases, with 2 bases spanning the gap. This receptor was obtained from a man aged 60 to 69 with colorectal cancer. Sequences were obtained from PBMCs. J is TRBJ2-3 and V is TRBV7-2, with no clear D. The CDR3 coding sequence is TGTGCCAGCAGCTCTACAGATACGCAGTATTTT. Its translation is CASSSTDTQYF.